This T cell receptor (beta chain) derives from a study of CD8 T cells in Susac syndrome. The CDR3 is 16 amino acids. V was shortened by 4 bases and J by 2 bases, with 15 bases between the two germline ends. From germline, CDR1 is SGHRS and CDR2 YFSETQ. Random hexamers were used to reverse transcribe the RNA input (about 0.45 to 1 ug). TCRdb processed the immunoSEQ multiplex PCR reads anew with MiXCR; each CDR3 protein has one entry. The repertoire holds over 95,000 distinct CDR3 sequences, about 90% seen once, with approximately 0.13% in the top ten. The rearrangement uses TRBV5-1 and TRBJ2-2, with D uncertain. This sequence originates from a human donor in good health. The sequenced material came from CD4+ T cells from PBMCs. The CDR3 bases are TGCGCCAGCAGCCCAAGGACGGATCCCAACACCGGGGAGCTGTTTTTT. It translates to CASSPRTDPNTGELFF. Full variable domain (rest looked up from reference TRBV5-1 and TRBJ2-2): KAGVTQTPRYLIKTRGQQVTLSCSPISGHRSVSWYQQTPGQGLQFLFEYFSETQRNKGNFPGRFSGRQFSNSRSEMNVSTLELGDSALYLCASSPRTDPNTGELFFGEGSRLTVL.